Described below is a single T cell receptor (beta chain) sequence and its context. Its matching antigen is unknown. CDR1 and CDR2 (germline): SGHKS, YYEKEE (reference sequence). CDR3 length equals 14 residues. V was pared by 1 base and J by 7 bases, with 15 bases between. Repertoires were generated with immunoSEQ multiplex PCR, while TCRdb's copy carries only in-frame clones and drops some. The sample has nearly 55,000 clones, around 85% seen once. CD3+CD4+ and CD3+CD8+ cells were FACS-sorted from thawed unstimulated PBMCs. This sample stems from a study of T cell clones after liver transplantation. About the research overall: Until 12-24 months post-transplant, subjects got standard immunosuppression and no induction.

Study-wide results and limits: Rather than being deleted, graft donor-reactive T cells may have moved into the graft.

The sample was CD4+ T cells from blood, taken before liver transplant. This receptor was taken from a human donor who received a liver transplant. This chain joins TRBV5-5 and TRBJ2-7, with a tentative D call TRBD1 (6 bases). The CDR3 here is CASSLIPGDGEQYF. DNA for the CDR3: TGTGCCAGCAGCTTGATTCCAGGGGATGGGGAGCAGTACTTC.